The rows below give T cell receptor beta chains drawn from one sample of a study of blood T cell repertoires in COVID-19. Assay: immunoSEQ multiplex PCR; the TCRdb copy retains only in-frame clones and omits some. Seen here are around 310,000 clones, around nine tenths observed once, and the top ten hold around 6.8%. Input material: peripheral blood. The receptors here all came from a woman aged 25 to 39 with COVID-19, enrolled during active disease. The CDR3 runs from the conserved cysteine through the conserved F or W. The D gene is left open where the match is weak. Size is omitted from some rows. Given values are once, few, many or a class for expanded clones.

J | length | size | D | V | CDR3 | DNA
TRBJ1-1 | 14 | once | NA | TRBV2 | CASSDRRRNTEAFF | TGTGCCAGCAGTGATCGGAGGCGGAACACTGAAGCTTTCTTT
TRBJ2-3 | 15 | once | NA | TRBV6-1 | CASSETFSYLDTQYF | TGTGCCAGCAGTGAAACCTTTAGCTACTTAGATACGCAGTATTTT
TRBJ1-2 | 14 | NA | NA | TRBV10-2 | CASSEDGVNYGYTF | TGCGCCAGCAGTGAGGACGGAGTTAACTATGGCTACACCTTC
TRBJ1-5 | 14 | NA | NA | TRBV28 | CASSYGGDNQPQHF | TGTGCCAGCAGTTATGGCGGCGACAATCAGCCCCAGCATTTT
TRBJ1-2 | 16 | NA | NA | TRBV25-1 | CASLGEGTRSNYGYTF | TGTGCCAGCCTTGGGGAAGGGACAAGGTCGAACTATGGCTACACCTTC
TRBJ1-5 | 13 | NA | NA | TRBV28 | CASMENSYQPQHF | TGTGCCAGCATGGAAAACAGTTATCAGCCCCAGCATTTT
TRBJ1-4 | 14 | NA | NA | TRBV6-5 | CASSYLRVNEKLFF | TGTGCCAGCAGTTACCTGAGGGTGAATGAAAAACTGTTTTTT
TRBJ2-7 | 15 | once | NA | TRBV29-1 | CSVTPNGRAPYEQYF | TGCAGCGTGACCCCGAACGGGAGAGCTCCCTACGAGCAGTACTTC
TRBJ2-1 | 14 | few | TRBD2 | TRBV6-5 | CASAGLAGLNEQFF | TGTGCCAGCGCCGGACTAGCGGGACTTAATGAGCAGTTCTTC
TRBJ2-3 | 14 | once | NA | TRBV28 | CASSLLQGTDTQYF | TGTGCCAGCAGTTTACTTCAGGGCACAGATACGCAGTATTTT
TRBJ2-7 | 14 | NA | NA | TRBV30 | CAWTNLASDYEQYF | TGTGCCTGGACGAACCTGGCCAGCGATTACGAGCAGTACTTC
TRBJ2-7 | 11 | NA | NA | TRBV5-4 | CASSLTGEQYF | TGTGCCAGCAGTTTAACAGGGGAGCAGTACTTC
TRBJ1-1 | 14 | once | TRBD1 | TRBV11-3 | CASSNGQENTEAFF | TGTGCCAGCAGCAACGGACAGGAGAACACTGAAGCTTTCTTT